Listed below are T cell receptor beta chains from one sample, sequenced in a study of chemoradiotherapy in HPV16-positive cancers. Repertoires were generated with immunoSEQ multiplex PCR, while TCRdb's copy carries only in-frame clones and drops some. The repertoire holds about 5,400 clones, with 60% to 85% as singletons. Specimen collection occurred from a patient who underwent chemoradiotherapy. These receptors all stem from a human donor with HPV-associated anogenital cancer. The CDR3 runs from the conserved cysteine through the conserved F or W. A D gene is named only where the DNA matches it firmly. Only part of the rows carry a size: once, few, many, or a class if the clone is expanded.

size,D,J,V,CDR3,DNA
-,-,TRBJ1-1,TRBV14,CASSPLGSVGMNTEAFF,TGTGCCAGCAGCCCCCTAGGGTCTGTGGGAATGAACACTGAAGCTTTCTTT
-,-,TRBJ2-3,TRBV7-3,CASSYGASSTDTQYF,TGTGCCAGCAGCTACGGCGCCTCTAGCACAGATACGCAGTATTTT
once,-,TRBJ1-3,TRBV28,CASKRPSGNTIYF,TGTGCCAGCAAACGGCCCTCTGGAAACACCATATATTTT
-,TRBD2,TRBJ2-3,TRBV7-3,CASSLGLAGGSDTQYF,TGTGCCAGCAGCTTGGGGCTAGCGGGAGGATCAGATACGCAGTATTTT
few,-,TRBJ2-2,TRBV10-1,CASKAEGDTGELFF,TGCGCCAGCAAGGCGGAAGGGGACACCGGGGAGCTGTTTTTT
-,-,TRBJ1-3,TRBV29-1,CSGAQGSGNTIYF,TGCAGCGGAGCACAGGGTTCTGGAAACACCATATATTTT
-,-,TRBJ1-2,TRBV29-1,CSVEDEGNYGYTF,TGCAGCGTTGAAGATGAGGGGAACTATGGCTACACCTTC
few,-,TRBJ1-2,TRBV6-5,CASSYGPHYGYTF,TGTGCCAGCAGTTACGGGCCGCACTATGGCTACACCTTC
-,-,TRBJ1-1,TRBV5-1,CASSIGQLNTEAFF,TGCGCCAGCAGCATCGGACAGCTGAACACTGAAGCTTTCTTT
-,-,TRBJ2-7,TRBV7-3,CASSLTVGSGYEQYF,TGTGCCAGCAGCTTAACGGTAGGCAGCGGCTACGAGCAGTACTTC
once,TRBD2,TRBJ2-5,TRBV6-5,CASSSKGLASGKTQYF,TGTGCCAGCAGTTCGAAAGGACTAGCCTCGGGAAAGACCCAGTACTTC
-,-,TRBJ2-5,TRBV11-2,CASSFVEDELETQYF,TGTGCCAGCAGCTTTGTAGAAGACGAATTGGAGACCCAGTACTTC
-,-,TRBJ1-3,TRBV9,CASSVDRPSSGNTIYF,TGTGCCAGCAGCGTAGACCGCCCTTCCTCTGGAAACACCATATATTTT
-,-,TRBJ1-5,TRBV11-2,CASSLGQYNQPQHF,TGTGCCAGCAGCTTAGGACAGTATAATCAGCCCCAGCATTTT
-,TRBD1,TRBJ1-1,TRBV11-2,CASSEDRGTEAFF,TGTGCCAGCAGCGAAGACAGGGGCACTGAAGCTTTCTTT
-,-,TRBJ1-1,TRBV7-9,CASSLVRTFTEAFF,TGTGCCAGCAGCTTAGTGAGGACATTCACTGAAGCTTTCTTT
-,TRBD1,TRBJ1-3,TRBV11-3,CASSLGTGSSGNTIYF,TGTGCCAGCAGCCTCGGGACAGGGAGCTCTGGAAACACCATATATTTT
-,-,TRBJ2-1,TRBV11-2,CASSSLRAHNEQFF,TGTGCCAGCAGCTCCTTACGCGCTCACAATGAGCAGTTCTTC
-,TRBD1,TRBJ2-2,TRBV19,CASSPRTGIAGELFF,TGTGCCAGTAGTCCCCGGACAGGGATTGCCGGGGAGCTGTTTTTT
-,-,TRBJ1-6,TRBV4-3,CASSPNPGLNSPLHF,TGCGCCAGCAGCCCCAACCCGGGGCTGAATTCACCCCTCCACTTT
few,-,TRBJ1-4,TRBV7-9,CASSLVHRDEKLFF,TGTGCCAGCAGCTTAGTCCACAGGGACGAAAAACTGTTTTTT
-,-,TRBJ2-2,TRBV2,CASSDSGRVSTGELFF,TGTGCCAGCAGTGACTCCGGGAGAGTGAGCACCGGGGAGCTGTTTTTT
-,-,TRBJ1-2,TRBV5-1,CASSLSQTGYTF,TGCGCCAGCAGCTTGTCACAGACCGGCTACACCTTC
-,-,TRBJ2-2,TRBV4-3,CASSQIRSYTGELFF,TGCGCCAGCAGCCAGATTCGCTCGTACACCGGGGAGCTGTTTTTT
-,-,TRBJ1-5,TRBV6-1,CASSRGDSGNQPQHF,TGTGCCAGCAGCCGGGGGGATTCCGGCAATCAGCCCCAGCATTTT
-,TRBD1,TRBJ1-6,TRBV30,CAWSRGTDNSPLHF,TGTGCCTGGAGCCGCGGGACAGACAATTCACCCCTCCACTTT
-,TRBD1,TRBJ2-7,TRBV2,CASRTLGTGGNYEQYF,TGTGCCAGCAGGACCCTCGGGACAGGGGGGAACTACGAGCAGTACTTC
once,TRBD2,TRBJ2-5,TRBV27,CASRIAGTREETQYF,TGTGCCAGCAGAATAGCCGGGACTAGGGAAGAGACCCAGTACTTC
few,TRBD1,TRBJ2-1,TRBV2,CASSRQGGHNEQFF,TGTGCCAGCTCAAGACAGGGGGGGCACAATGAGCAGTTCTTC
-,-,TRBJ2-3,TRBV11-2,CASSLVNPTDTQYF,TGTGCCAGCAGCTTAGTGAACCCAACAGATACGCAGTATTTT
once,-,TRBJ1-1,TRBV28,CASRVNTEAFF,TGTGCCAGCAGGGTTAACACTGAAGCTTTCTTT
-,TRBD1,TRBJ1-1,TRBV7-8,CASSFAAWGQMNTEAFF,TGTGCCAGCAGCTTTGCGGCATGGGGACAGATGAACACTGAAGCTTTCTTT
-,TRBD2,TRBJ2-7,TRBV7-3,CASSLRLAGGSEQYF,TGTGCCAGCAGCTTAAGATTAGCGGGGGGCTCCGAGCAGTACTTC
-,-,TRBJ2-5,TRBV6-1,CASTVRHQETQYF,TGTGCCAGCACGGTACGGCACCAAGAGACCCAGTACTTC
-,TRBD1,TRBJ1-1,TRBV4-1,CASSPTGRTEAFF,TGCGCCAGCAGCCCGACAGGGAGGACTGAAGCTTTCTTT
-,TRBD1,TRBJ2-5,TRBV10-1,CASSESTSGTGIETQYF,TGCGCCAGCAGTGAGTCGACCTCCGGGACAGGGATCGAGACCCAGTACTTC
-,-,TRBJ2-1,TRBV5-4,CASSAIVYNEQFF,TGTGCCAGCAGCGCAATAGTCTACAATGAGCAGTTCTTC
-,-,TRBJ2-7,TRBV5-4,CASSFRQTSYEQYF,TGTGCCAGCAGCTTTAGACAGACCTCCTACGAGCAGTACTTC
-,-,TRBJ2-1,TRBV11-2,CASSRWSHEQFF,TGTGCCAGCAGCCGGTGGAGTCATGAGCAGTTCTTC
once,TRBD1,TRBJ2-1,TRBV6-5,CASSSGTASSYNEQFF,TGTGCCAGCAGTTCAGGGACAGCCAGTTCCTACAATGAGCAGTTCTTC
-,TRBD2,TRBJ2-3,TRBV9,CASSVTSGRRADTQYF,TGTGCCAGCAGCGTGACTAGCGGGAGGAGGGCAGATACGCAGTATTTT
-,-,TRBJ2-1,TRBV27,CASSFGLGTYNEQFF,TGTGCCAGCAGTTTCGGGCTAGGAACATACAATGAGCAGTTCTTC
-,-,TRBJ1-5,TRBV21-1,CASSKGGAYQPQHF,TGTGCCAGCAGCAAAGGTGGGGCTTATCAGCCCCAGCATTTT
-,-,TRBJ2-1,TRBV5-1,CASSLGGERYNEQFF,TGCGCCAGCAGCTTGGGAGGGGAACGTTACAATGAGCAGTTCTTC
-,-,TRBJ2-4,TRBV2,CASREKPPYWNIQYF,TGTGCCAGCAGGGAAAAACCCCCGTACTGGAACATTCAGTACTTC
-,TRBD2,TRBJ2-3,TRBV7-3,CASSLAGASTDTQYF,TGTGCCAGCAGCTTGGCGGGAGCCAGCACAGATACGCAGTATTTT
-,TRBD1,TRBJ2-6,TRBV7-6,CASTRRQGAASGANVLTF,TGTGCCAGCACCCGTAGACAGGGGGCGGCTTCTGGGGCCAACGTCCTGACTTTC
few,-,TRBJ2-7,TRBV5-1,CASARGTEQYF,TGCGCCAGCGCTAGGGGCACCGAGCAGTACTTC
-,TRBD1,TRBJ1-1,TRBV5-1,CASSLGTAINTEAFF,TGCGCCAGCAGCCTAGGGACAGCCATTAACACTGAAGCTTTCTTT
-,-,TRBJ2-2,TRBV27,CASSSPAGRRLFF,TGTGCCAGCAGTTCCCCCGCGGGTCGAAGGCTGTTTTTT
-,-,TRBJ1-1,TRBV11-3,CASSPRRGIGTEAFF,TGTGCCAGCAGCCCCAGGCGGGGGATTGGCACTGAAGCTTTCTTT
few,-,TRBJ2-2,TRBV2,CASTPIISTGELFF,TGTGCCAGCACCCCGATAATCAGCACCGGGGAGCTGTTTTTT
-,TRBD1,TRBJ1-2,TRBV18,CASSRQGDMGGYTF,TGTGCCAGCTCACGCCAGGGGGATATGGGTGGCTACACCTTC
-,TRBD1,TRBJ2-1,TRBV27,CASSFTTGASYNEQFF,TGTGCCAGCAGTTTTACAACAGGGGCCTCCTACAATGAGCAGTTCTTC